These 13 T cell receptor beta chains originate from one sample sequenced in a study of neoadjuvant anti-PD-1 for oral cavity cancer. The time point: after neoadjuvant nivolumab, at surgical resection. Clones were sequenced by immunoSEQ multiplex PCR, and TCRdb holds only the in-frame ones, with some missing. This table holds about 14,000 clones, about four fifths found once. Material: PBMCs, obtained after nivolumab (anti-PD-1) treatment. The receptors derive from a person aged 35-80 years with oral cavity squamous cell carcinoma.

J is TRBJ1-3 and V is TRBV5-1, with D possibly being TRBD1 (6 bases). Deletions cut 8 bases from V and 4 bases from J, with 13 bases between. Germline V gene lookup returns CDR1 SGHRS and CDR2 YFSETQ. The CDR3 runs to 13 residues. The CDR3 DNA reads as TGCGCCAGAGTTCAGGGGAGCGGAAACACCATATATTTT. As protein: CARVQGSGNTIYF.

Remarks on this clone: One end of the junction does not line up with germline, which may come from a read error. The V gene is TRBV2, the J gene TRBJ1-5; D unresolved. This CDR3 is 12 amino acids long. Germline V gives CDR1 SNHLY, CDR2 FYNNEI. CDR3 in DNA: TGTGCCAGCAGAGAGCAAAATCAGTCCCAGCATTTT. It yields the protein CASREQNQSQHF.

J is TRBJ2-5 and V is TRBV6-6, with no clear D. Germline V gives CDR1 MNHNY, CDR2 SVGAGI (reference sequence). V lost 8 bases to trimming and J lost 2 bases, with 15 bases between them. This CDR3 contains 14 residues. The CDR3 DNA reads TGTGCCAGCGCGACTCCTACCTTTCAAGAGACCCAGTACTTC. This codes for CASATPTFQETQYF.

The chain links TRBV7-9 to TRBJ1-2, with TRBD1 as a possible D gene (6 bases). Trimming took off 1 base at V and 0 bases at J, with 9 bases between the two ends. This CDR3 is 15 amino acids long. In germline, CDR1 is SEHNR, CDR2 FQNEAQ (reference sequence). CDR3 DNA: TGTGCCAGCAGCTTAGTGGGGGGCGCTAACTATGGCTACACCTTC. Translating it yields CASSLVGGANYGYTF. Together with reference TRBV7-9 and TRBJ1-2, the CDR3 gives the full variable domain: DTGVSQNPRHKITKRGQNVTFRCDPISEHNRLYWYRQTLGQGPEFLTYFQNEAQLEKSRLLSDRFSAERPKGSFSTLEIQRTEQGDSAMYLCASSLVGGANYGYTFGSGTRLTVV.

The V call is TRBV29-1, the J call TRBJ2-7; 8 nucleotides align to TRBD1. This CDR3 spans 14 amino acids. J gave up 2 bases and V 4 bases, and 7 bases lay outside the gene matches. Per germline, CDR1 SQVTM and CDR2 ANQGSEA. CDR3 coding DNA: TGCAGCGTTGTGGACAGGGATAGGGCCTACGAGCAGTACTTC. It translates to CSVVDRDRAYEQYF.

The V and J genes are TRBV5-1 and TRBJ1-2; D unclear. Germline-derived CDR1 and CDR2 are SGHRS and YFSETQ. The CDR3 covers 13 residues. Trimming shortened V by 0 bases and J by 6 bases, and 9 bases separated the two germline ends. CDR3 amino acids: CASSLAVRDGYTF. The CDR3 nucleotides read TGCGCCAGCAGCTTGGCCGTTAGGGATGGCTACACCTTC.

The chain has TRBV6-5 and TRBJ2-2, with D perhaps TRBD2 (6 bases). Deletions cut 6 bases from V and 5 bases from J, with 7 bases between. The CDR3 has 12 residues. Germline V CDR1 and CDR2: MNHEY, SVGAGI. The CDR3 region has the DNA TGTGCCAGCAGGGGACTGACCGGGGAGCTGTTTTTT. Residues: CASRGLTGELFF.

This chain connects TRBV2 to TRBJ1-2; D is possibly TRBD1 (6 bases). Trimming pared 4 bases from V and 0 bases from J, leaving 9 bases between. Germline CDR1 SNHLY, CDR2 FYNNEI. This CDR3 contains 14 residues. For the CDR3, the DNA is TGTGCCAGCAGTGCGGCAGGGGCTAACTATGGCTACACCTTC. It encodes CASSAAGANYGYTF.

The chain couples TRBV6-5 to TRBJ1-1; D uncertain. This CDR3 is 13 amino acids long. The ends were cut back, 6 bases at V and 3 bases at J, with 11 bases in the middle. Germline CDR1 and CDR2: MNHEY and SVGAGI. This chain's CDR3 is CASRPNGDTEAFF. The CDR3, as DNA: TGTGCCAGCAGGCCAAACGGGGACACTGAAGCTTTCTTT.

This chain connects TRBV2 to TRBJ1-1; TRBD1 agrees at 7 bases. This CDR3 region has 13 residues. The germline V gene has CDR1 SNHLY and CDR2 FYNNEI. With 7 bases clipped from V and 5 bases from J, the junction kept 7 bases outside the gene matches. The CDR3 sequence is CASKWTGDTEAFF. CDR3 bases: TGTGCCAGCAAGTGGACAGGCGATACTGAAGCTTTCTTT.

Only a few counts were recorded for this clone. The chain recombines TRBV5-1 with TRBJ2-2, with TRBD1 identical over 7 bases. Germline CDR1 SGHRS, CDR2 YFSETQ. The length of the CDR3 is 16 residues. With 0 bases clipped from V and 3 bases from J, the junction kept 5 bases outside the gene matches. The CDR3 reads CASSLEGGWDTGELFF. DNA for the CDR3: TGCGCCAGCAGCTTGGAAGGGGGCTGGGACACCGGGGAGCTGTTTTTT.

The rearrangement links TRBV19 to TRBJ1-3, with D unresolved. Trimming left V 5 bases short and J 3 bases short, with 5 bases between. This CDR3 comprises 12 residues. Germline CDR1 and CDR2: LNHDA and SQIVND (reference sequence). CDR3 bases: TGTGCCAGTAGTGGTGATGGAAACACCATATATTTT. It is translated as CASSGDGNTIYF.

This chain uses TRBV9 with TRBJ1-1; 7 bases line up with TRBD1. V was pared by 0 bases and J by 4 bases, with 3 bases of the junction left unmatched. The CDR3 runs 14 residues. Germline values: CDR1 SGDLS, CDR2 YYNGEE. Written as DNA, the CDR3 is TGTGCCAGCAGCGTAGGCGACAGGGCCACTGAAGCTTTCTTT. It yields the protein CASSVGDRATEAFF.